The T cell receptor beta chain described here comes from a study of blood T cell repertoires in COVID-19. The authors' processing: How many nucleated cells were present was estimated from reference gene primer amplification. Some clones are missing from TCRdb's copy, which holds only in-frame ones; the method was immunoSEQ multiplex PCR. V and J calls and clone size follow that table, whereas D and trimming were derived from the DNA. The repertoire holds roughly 250,000 clones, about 88% seen once, with 2% to 2.5% in the top ten. J lost 9 bases, V lost 0 bases, and 9 bases had no gene match. The CDR3 is 15 amino acids. The germline CDR1 and CDR2 sequences are SGHDT and YYEEEE.

The rearrangement uses TRBV5-6 and TRBJ2-3, with 8 bases that match TRBD1. The sample taken for sequencing was peripheral blood. The TCR originated in a woman aged 40 to 55 who had recovered from COVID-19. This chain's CDR3 is CASSLESRGRGTQYF. The CDR3 nucleotides are TGTGCCAGCAGCTTGGAAAGCAGGGGGCGCGGAACGCAGTATTTT.